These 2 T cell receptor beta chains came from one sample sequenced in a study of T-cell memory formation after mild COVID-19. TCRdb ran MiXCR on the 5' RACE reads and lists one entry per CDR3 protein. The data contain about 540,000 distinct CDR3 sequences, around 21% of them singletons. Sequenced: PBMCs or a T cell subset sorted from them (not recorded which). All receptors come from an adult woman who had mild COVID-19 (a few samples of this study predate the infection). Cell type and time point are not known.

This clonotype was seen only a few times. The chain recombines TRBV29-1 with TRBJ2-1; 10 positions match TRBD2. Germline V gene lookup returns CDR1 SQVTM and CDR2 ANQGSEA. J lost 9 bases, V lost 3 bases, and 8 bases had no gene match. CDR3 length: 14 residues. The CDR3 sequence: CSVESGGAGIEQFF. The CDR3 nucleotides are TGCAGCGTTGAGAGCGGGGGGGCCGGAATTGAGCAGTTCTTC.

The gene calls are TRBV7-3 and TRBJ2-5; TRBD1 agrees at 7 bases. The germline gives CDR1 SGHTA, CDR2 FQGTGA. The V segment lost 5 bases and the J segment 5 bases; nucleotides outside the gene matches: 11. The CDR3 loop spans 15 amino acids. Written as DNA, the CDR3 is TGTGCCAGCAGCCTCTCGGGACAGTATAAGGAGACCCAGTACTTC. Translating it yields CASSLSGQYKETQYF.